The rows below give T cell receptor beta chains drawn from one sample of a study of blood T cell repertoires in COVID-19. Here immunoSEQ multiplex PCR was the method, and the copy in TCRdb shows in-frame clones only, minus some. The sample yields about 160,000 clones, around 85% seen once. Sequencing was performed on peripheral blood. These receptor sequences come from a man older than 75 with COVID-19, enrolled during active disease. Both conserved end residues are part of each CDR3. D genes are given only for firm matches. Clone size is shown for a subset of rows, as once, few, many or a class of expanded clone.

d_call: .
cdr3_length: 15
v_call: TRBV7-2
j_call: TRBJ2-5
clone_size: .
cdr3_nt: TGTGCCAGCAGCTTATTATCATATGGGCGAGAGACCCAGTACTTC
cdr3_aa: CASSLLSYGRETQYF

d_call: .
cdr3_length: 11
v_call: TRBV20-1
j_call: TRBJ1-2
clone_size: .
cdr3_nt: TGCAGTGCTAGCCAGGGGTATGGCTACACCTTC
cdr3_aa: CSASQGYGYTF

d_call: TRBD1
cdr3_length: 16
v_call: TRBV5-1
j_call: TRBJ1-1
clone_size: once
cdr3_nt: TGCGCCAGCAGCTTAGACGGACAGGCCATGAACACTGAAGCTTTCTTT
cdr3_aa: CASSLDGQAMNTEAFF

d_call: .
cdr3_length: 16
v_call: TRBV5-4
j_call: TRBJ2-3
clone_size: .
cdr3_nt: TGTGCCAGCAGCTTTCCTCGGGGGGCAGTCCCAGATACGCAGTATTTT
cdr3_aa: CASSFPRGAVPDTQYF

d_call: .
cdr3_length: 14
v_call: TRBV15
j_call: TRBJ1-1
clone_size: .
cdr3_nt: TGTGCCACCAGCAGAGATCCCAGGAACACTGAAGCTTTCTTT
cdr3_aa: CATSRDPRNTEAFF

d_call: .
cdr3_length: 12
v_call: TRBV5-1
j_call: TRBJ2-2
clone_size: .
cdr3_nt: TGCGCCAGCGGCCCAAACACCGGGGAGCTGTTTTTT
cdr3_aa: CASGPNTGELFF

d_call: .
cdr3_length: 15
v_call: TRBV7-3
j_call: TRBJ1-1
clone_size: .
cdr3_nt: TGTGCCAGCAGCCAAGGACTGATCATGAACACTGAAGCTTTCTTT
cdr3_aa: CASSQGLIMNTEAFF

d_call: .
cdr3_length: 16
v_call: TRBV19
j_call: TRBJ1-6
clone_size: once
cdr3_nt: TGTGCCAGTAGCGTTACAGTGACCCCCTATAATTCACCCCTCCACTTT
cdr3_aa: CASSVTVTPYNSPLHF

d_call: .
cdr3_length: 17
v_call: TRBV19
j_call: TRBJ2-7
clone_size: once
cdr3_nt: TGTGCCAGTAGTATTAGGCCTACAGGGCCCCACTCCTACGAGCAGTACTTC
cdr3_aa: CASSIRPTGPHSYEQYF

d_call: TRBD2
cdr3_length: 16
v_call: TRBV28
j_call: TRBJ2-3
clone_size: .
cdr3_nt: TGTGCCAGCAGTCCCTTTGAAGCGGGGGGAACAGATACGCAGTATTTT
cdr3_aa: CASSPFEAGGTDTQYF

d_call: TRBD2
cdr3_length: 14
v_call: TRBV7-9
j_call: TRBJ2-3
clone_size: .
cdr3_nt: TGTGCCAGTACACTAGCGGGGACCCCAGATACGCAGTATTTT
cdr3_aa: CASTLAGTPDTQYF

d_call: TRBD1
cdr3_length: 13
v_call: TRBV5-6
j_call: TRBJ1-2
clone_size: .
cdr3_nt: TGTGCCAGCAGCTGGGACAGGGTCAGTGGCTACACCTTC
cdr3_aa: CASSWDRVSGYTF

d_call: TRBD2
cdr3_length: 14
v_call: TRBV6-5
j_call: TRBJ2-7
clone_size: .
cdr3_nt: TGTGCCAGCAAACCGGGACTAGCGAATTACGAGCAGTACTTC
cdr3_aa: CASKPGLANYEQYF

d_call: TRBD2
cdr3_length: 16
v_call: TRBV10-3
j_call: TRBJ2-3
clone_size: .
cdr3_nt: TGTGCCATCAGCATTTTAGCGGGGGGAGGTAGCGATACGCAGTATTTT
cdr3_aa: CAISILAGGGSDTQYF

d_call: TRBD1
cdr3_length: 16
v_call: TRBV18
j_call: TRBJ1-2
clone_size: .
cdr3_nt: TGTGCCAGCTCACCAACGACAGGGGACACTAACTATGGCTACACCTTC
cdr3_aa: CASSPTTGDTNYGYTF

d_call: TRBD2
cdr3_length: 20
v_call: TRBV5-1
j_call: TRBJ2-1
clone_size: .
cdr3_nt: TGCGCCAGCAGCGCCCCTTTGGGTAGCGGGGGGCCTAGCTCCTACAATGAGCAGTTCTTC
cdr3_aa: CASSAPLGSGGPSSYNEQFF

d_call: .
cdr3_length: 13
v_call: TRBV12-3/TRBV12-4
j_call: TRBJ1-5
clone_size: .
cdr3_nt: TGTGCCAGTCAGGGTTTACGCAATCAGCCCCAGCATTTT
cdr3_aa: CASQGLRNQPQHF

d_call: .
cdr3_length: 15
v_call: TRBV7-3
j_call: TRBJ1-1
clone_size: .
cdr3_nt: TGTGCCAGCAGCTTAGAGGTGGAGAAGGTCACTGAAGCTTTCTTT
cdr3_aa: CASSLEVEKVTEAFF

d_call: .
cdr3_length: 16
v_call: TRBV7-2
j_call: TRBJ1-1
clone_size: .
cdr3_nt: TGTGCCAGCAGCTTAGCGGGCTCGGGATCCCGGTCTTTCGCTTTCTTT
cdr3_aa: CASSLAGSGSRSFAFF

d_call: .
cdr3_length: 16
v_call: TRBV7-3
j_call: TRBJ2-6
clone_size: .
cdr3_nt: TGTGCCAGCAGCGTAAACAGGGTTGCTGGGGCCAACGTCCTGACTTTC
cdr3_aa: CASSVNRVAGANVLTF

d_call: TRBD1
cdr3_length: 15
v_call: TRBV27
j_call: TRBJ1-2
clone_size: .
cdr3_nt: TGTGCCAGCAGTTCACCGGGACAGGGGGCGGAAGGCTACACCTTC
cdr3_aa: CASSSPGQGAEGYTF

d_call: TRBD1
cdr3_length: 14
v_call: TRBV5-6
j_call: TRBJ2-7
clone_size: .
cdr3_nt: TGTGCCAGCAGCTTAAGGGACAGGTACCACGAGCAGTACTTC
cdr3_aa: CASSLRDRYHEQYF

d_call: TRBD1
cdr3_length: 12
v_call: TRBV5-6
j_call: TRBJ2-7
clone_size: .
cdr3_nt: TGTGCCAGCAGCACAGGGGGCGGCGAGCAGTACTTC
cdr3_aa: CASSTGGGEQYF

d_call: .
cdr3_length: 12
v_call: TRBV6-6
j_call: TRBJ1-1
clone_size: .
cdr3_nt: TGTGCCAGCAGACTCCTCAATGCTTACGCTTTCTTT
cdr3_aa: CASRLLNAYAFF

d_call: .
cdr3_length: 16
v_call: TRBV18
j_call: TRBJ1-2
clone_size: .
cdr3_nt: TGTGCCAGCTCACCACCATCCGAAAGGGGCTCCTATGGCTACACCTTC
cdr3_aa: CASSPPSERGSYGYTF

d_call: .
cdr3_length: 11
v_call: TRBV3-1/TRBV3-2
j_call: TRBJ1-1
clone_size: .
cdr3_nt: TGTGCCAGCACAGGGAACACTGAAGCTTTCTTT
cdr3_aa: CASTGNTEAFF

d_call: TRBD2
cdr3_length: 16
v_call: TRBV6-5
j_call: TRBJ2-3
clone_size: .
cdr3_nt: TGTGCCAGCAGTTACGGGCTAGCGGTATCTGCTGATACGCAGTATTTT
cdr3_aa: CASSYGLAVSADTQYF

d_call: .
cdr3_length: 11
v_call: TRBV6-2/TRBV6-3
j_call: TRBJ1-1
clone_size: .
cdr3_nt: TGTGCCAGCAGTTACCCTTCCGGGACTTTCTTT
cdr3_aa: CASSYPSGTFF

d_call: .
cdr3_length: 14
v_call: TRBV7-9
j_call: TRBJ2-5
clone_size: .
cdr3_nt: TGTGCCAGCAGCCTAAGACAGGGAGGAGAGACCCAGTACTTC
cdr3_aa: CASSLRQGGETQYF

d_call: TRBD1
cdr3_length: 13
v_call: TRBV7-8
j_call: TRBJ1-2
clone_size: .
cdr3_nt: TGTGCCAGCAGCTTAGCCGGACAGGCCCGCTACACCTTC
cdr3_aa: CASSLAGQARYTF

d_call: TRBD1
cdr3_length: 14
v_call: TRBV27
j_call: TRBJ2-3
clone_size: .
cdr3_nt: TGTGCCAGCAGTTCTTACAGGGGGCTGAATACGCAGTATTTT
cdr3_aa: CASSSYRGLNTQYF

d_call: .
cdr3_length: 12
v_call: TRBV9
j_call: TRBJ1-1
clone_size: .
cdr3_nt: TGTGCCAGCCGGGGAGCGGGCACTGAAGCTTTCTTT
cdr3_aa: CASRGAGTEAFF

d_call: TRBD1
cdr3_length: 15
v_call: TRBV10-2
j_call: TRBJ2-3
clone_size: .
cdr3_nt: TGCGCCAGCGGACAGGGCGGGGTGGGCACAGATACGCAGTATTTT
cdr3_aa: CASGQGGVGTDTQYF

d_call: .
cdr3_length: 12
v_call: TRBV29-1
j_call: TRBJ2-3
clone_size: .
cdr3_nt: TGCAGCGTGGGTAGGAGGGGAGATACGCAGTATTTT
cdr3_aa: CSVGRRGDTQYF

d_call: .
cdr3_length: 15
v_call: TRBV4-3
j_call: TRBJ1-2
clone_size: .
cdr3_nt: TGCGCCAGCAGCCAAGGGGCAGCCACTAACTATGGCTACACCTTC
cdr3_aa: CASSQGAATNYGYTF

d_call: TRBD1
cdr3_length: 14
v_call: TRBV7-2
j_call: TRBJ2-3
clone_size: few
cdr3_nt: TGTGCCAGCAGCTTAGACAGGGGGGCAGATACGCAGTATTTT
cdr3_aa: CASSLDRGADTQYF

d_call: TRBD1
cdr3_length: 15
v_call: TRBV7-6
j_call: TRBJ2-7
clone_size: .
cdr3_nt: TGTGCCAGCAGCTCCCCCGGGACAGGGGTCTACGAGCAGTACTTC
cdr3_aa: CASSSPGTGVYEQYF

d_call: TRBD1
cdr3_length: 15
v_call: TRBV2
j_call: TRBJ2-7
clone_size: .
cdr3_nt: TGTGCCAGCAGACCGGGACAGGATCCAATCTACGAGCAGTACTTC
cdr3_aa: CASRPGQDPIYEQYF

d_call: .
cdr3_length: 15
v_call: TRBV7-8
j_call: TRBJ1-1
clone_size: .
cdr3_nt: TGTGCCAGCAGCCAAAGAGGCCTGCTGAACACTGAAGCTTTCTTT
cdr3_aa: CASSQRGLLNTEAFF

d_call: TRBD2
cdr3_length: 15
v_call: TRBV27
j_call: TRBJ2-1
clone_size: .
cdr3_nt: TGTGCCAGCAGTTTACTAGCGGGGGAGTACAATGAGCAGTTCTTC
cdr3_aa: CASSLLAGEYNEQFF

d_call: TRBD1
cdr3_length: 16
v_call: TRBV7-8
j_call: TRBJ1-1
clone_size: .
cdr3_nt: TGTGCCAGCAGCATACGATTGACAGGGGGCTTCACTGAAGCTTTCTTT
cdr3_aa: CASSIRLTGGFTEAFF

d_call: TRBD1
cdr3_length: 14
v_call: TRBV6-5
j_call: TRBJ2-4
clone_size: .
cdr3_nt: TGTGCCAGCGGGGACAGACTAGCCAAAAACATTCAGTACTTC
cdr3_aa: CASGDRLAKNIQYF

d_call: .
cdr3_length: 14
v_call: TRBV5-1
j_call: TRBJ1-6
clone_size: .
cdr3_nt: TGCGCCAGCAGCTTGGCGGGGTACAATTCACCCCTCCACTTT
cdr3_aa: CASSLAGYNSPLHF

d_call: TRBD1
cdr3_length: 17
v_call: TRBV7-9
j_call: TRBJ2-3
clone_size: .
cdr3_nt: TGTGCCAGCAGCTTAGTCCCTACAGGGGCCTCCACAGATACGCAGTATTTT
cdr3_aa: CASSLVPTGASTDTQYF

d_call: TRBD1
cdr3_length: 15
v_call: TRBV19
j_call: TRBJ2-7
clone_size: .
cdr3_nt: TGTGCCAGTAGTGACCGGGACAGAACGAACTACGAGCAGTACTTC
cdr3_aa: CASSDRDRTNYEQYF